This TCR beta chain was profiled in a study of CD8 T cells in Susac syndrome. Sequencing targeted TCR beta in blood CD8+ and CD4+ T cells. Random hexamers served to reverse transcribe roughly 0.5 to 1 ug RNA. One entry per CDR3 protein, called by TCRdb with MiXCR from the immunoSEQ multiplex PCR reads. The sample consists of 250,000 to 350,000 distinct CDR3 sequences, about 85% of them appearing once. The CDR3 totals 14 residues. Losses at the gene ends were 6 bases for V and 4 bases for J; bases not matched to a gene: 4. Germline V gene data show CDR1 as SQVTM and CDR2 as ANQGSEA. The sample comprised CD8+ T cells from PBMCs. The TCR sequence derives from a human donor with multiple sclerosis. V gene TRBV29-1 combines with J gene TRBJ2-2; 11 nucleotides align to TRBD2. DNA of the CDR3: TGCAGCGTGGCTAGCGGGAGGTCCACCGGGGAGCTGTTTTTT. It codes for CSVASGRSTGELFF.